This TCR beta chain was sequenced in a study of blood T cell repertoires in COVID-19. Study-level information: Collection of acute and convalescent COVID-19 samples took place in the United States, Italy and Spain. T cells, B-cell-depleted T cells, or PBMCs supplied cDNA or gDNA.

Germline V gives CDR1 MNHEY, CDR2 SMNVEV (reference sequence). J gave up 4 bases and V 0 bases, and 7 bases lay outside the gene matches. The CDR3 covers 17 residues. Per the study methods: Reference gene primer amplification gave nucleated cell count estimates. Generated by immunoSEQ multiplex PCR, the TCRdb table keeps only in-frame clones and is missing some. The V and J calls and clone size come from that table; D and trimming were worked out from the DNA. The sample carries about 190,000 clones, 88% recorded once. The TCR comes from a woman aged 40 to 50 who had recovered from COVID-19. Sequencing used peripheral blood. The J gene is TRBJ2-1, the V gene TRBV27, with 9 nucleotides matching TRBD2. The CDR3: CASSLSYLAGLYNEQFF. CDR3 DNA sequence: TGTGCCAGCAGTTTATCGTATCTAGCGGGGCTTTACAATGAGCAGTTCTTC.